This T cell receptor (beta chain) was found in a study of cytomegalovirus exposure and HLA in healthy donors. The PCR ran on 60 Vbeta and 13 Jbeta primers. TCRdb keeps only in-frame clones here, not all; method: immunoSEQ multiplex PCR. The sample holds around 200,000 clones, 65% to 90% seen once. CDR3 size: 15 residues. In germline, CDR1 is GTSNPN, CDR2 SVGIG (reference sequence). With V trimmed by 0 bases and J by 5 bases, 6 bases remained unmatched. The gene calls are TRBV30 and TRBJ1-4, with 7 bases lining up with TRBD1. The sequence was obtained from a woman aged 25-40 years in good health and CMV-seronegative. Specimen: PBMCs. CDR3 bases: TGTGCCTGGAGTGTAAGCGACAGGGTGAATGAAAAACTGTTTTTT. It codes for CAWSVSDRVNEKLFF.